This TCR beta chain comes out of a study of T cells in localized non-small cell lung cancer. Method: immunoSEQ multiplex PCR; TCRdb's copy keeps in-frame clones and lacks some. Of about 24,000 clones listed, about 80% were seen once; the top ten hold approximately 5%. General study points: Uninvolved adjacent lung, not tumor, had the highest T cell clonality. A median of approximately 60 of the top 100 tumor clones appeared in adjacent lung, which was paired and uninvolved.

A word on this clone: Antigen: not known.

Sequences were derived from PBMCs, sampled before any cancer treatment. This receptor was obtained from a man aged 40 to 70 with stage II lung adenocarcinoma.

The CDR3 region is CASSRTINSPLHF. Here the CDR3 DNA reads TGTGCCAGCAGCCGAACTATTAATTCACCCCTCCACTTT. The chain is built from TRBV27 and TRBJ1-6; D is unresolved. Trimming cost V 6 bases and J 6 bases, with 9 bases left between them. The CDR3 is made up of 13 amino acids. Germline CDR1 reads MNHEY; CDR2 reads SMNVEV (reference sequence).